The source of this T cell receptor (beta chain) is a study of graft-versus-host responses after intestinal transplantation. Findings and caveats of the study: Early post-transplant HvG declines were associated with peak circulating GvH clone levels. Graft-versus-host to host-versus-graft clonal ratios in allografts were high in patients with graft-donor T cell macrochimerism.

Some clones are missing from TCRdb's copy, which holds only in-frame ones; the method was immunoSEQ multiplex PCR. The sample yields tens of thousands of clones, about 91% seen once. For this clone: Its target is not known.

Germline V CDR1 and CDR2: SNHLY, FYNNEI. Trimming cost V 4 bases and J 1 base, with 10 bases left between them. This CDR3 region has 14 residues. The sequence was collected from a human donor who received an intestinal transplant. The V call is TRBV2, the J call TRBJ1-1; TRBD1 might be the D (6 bases). The sequenced sample was unstimulated CD8+ T cells sorted from spleen or lymph node cells, obtained before intestinal transplant. CDR3 residues: CASSARTENTEAFF. The CDR3 region has the DNA TGTGCCAGCAGTGCCCGGACAGAGAACACTGAAGCTTTCTTT.